What follows are 13 T cell receptor beta chains derived from one specimen sequenced in a study of beta chain features in type 1 diabetes. Sequencing targeted expressed TCRB transcripts, as all isolated RNA had been reverse transcribed. Here immunoSEQ multiplex PCR was the method, and the copy in TCRdb shows in-frame clones only, minus some. The table lists 970,000 or so clones, 17% of them singletons. What was sequenced was naive CD4+ T cells from blood. The receptor source for this set is a young woman in good health.

This clone turned up a few times. The chain recombines TRBV11-1 with TRBJ2-1; possibly TRBD1 for D (5 bases). The V gene's germline CDR1 is SGHAT and CDR2 FQDESV (reference sequence). Trimming stripped 6 bases from V and 8 bases from J, with 11 bases between. The CDR3 runs to 12 residues. Written as DNA, the CDR3 is TGTGCCAGCAGGTCAGGGAACGATGAGCAGTTCTTC. This encodes CASRSGNDEQFF.

This clone has just a few counts. Other DNA sequences within the sample encode an identical CDR3. The chain links TRBV18 to TRBJ2-7; D unresolved. CDR3 length equals 11 residues. Trimming left V 2 bases short and J 6 bases short, with 5 bases between. Germline loops: CDR1 KGHSH, CDR2 LQKENI. DNA of the CDR3: TGTGCCAGCTCACCAGGTGTCGAGCAGTACTTC. It codes for CASSPGVEQYF. Looking up the rest from reference TRBV18 and TRBJ2-7 gives the full variable domain: NAGVMQNPRHLVRRRGQEARLRCSPMKGHSHVYWYRQLPEEGLKFMVYLQKENIIDESGMPKERFSAEFPKEGPSILRIQQVVRGDSAAYFCASSPGVEQYFGPGTRLTVT.

This clone was observed a handful of times. V gene TRBV7-3 combines with J gene TRBJ1-1, with TRBD1 as a possible D gene (5 bases). This CDR3 is 15 amino acids long. The V end lost 1 base, the J end lost 0 bases, and 9 bases lay between the germline ends. CDR1 and CDR2 from the germline V gene are SGHTA and FQGTGA. The CDR3 sequence is CASSLNGGLNTEAFF. The CDR3 nucleotides read TGTGCCAGCAGCTTAAATGGGGGACTGAACACTGAAGCTTTCTTT.

This clone occurred a few times. The V gene is TRBV4-2, the J gene TRBJ1-5; 8 nucleotides align to TRBD1. This CDR3 has 18 amino acids. Germline V gene lookup returns CDR1 LGHNA and CDR2 YNFKEQ. Trimming at V came to 0 bases and at J to 3 bases, leaving 10 bases not matched to a gene. CDR3 sequence reads: CASSQEAQHRGNNQPQHF. CDR3 nucleotides: TGTGCCAGCAGCCAAGAGGCCCAGCACAGGGGGAACAATCAGCCCCAGCATTTT.

The genes are TRBV28 and TRBJ1-5, with a tentative D call TRBD1 (5 bases). CDR1 and CDR2 (germline): MDHEN, SYDVKM. Trimming shortened V by 7 bases and J by 5 bases, and 21 bases separated the two germline ends. The CDR3 spans 16 residues. The CDR3 here is CASTPSARGAHQPQHF. The CDR3, as DNA: TGTGCCAGCACCCCATCCGCGAGAGGGGCTCATCAGCCCCAGCATTTT.

V is TRBV5-1 and J is TRBJ1-2; D is perhaps TRBD1 (5 bases). This CDR3 spans 15 amino acids. V was cut by 0 bases and J by 0 bases, with 9 bases left in between. From germline, CDR1 is SGHRS and CDR2 YFSETQ. The CDR3 spells CASSLGQRANYGYTF. CDR3 DNA: TGCGCCAGCAGCTTGGGACAGCGAGCTAACTATGGCTACACCTTC.

The chain employs TRBV20-1 and TRBJ2-7; possible D gene TRBD2, 6 bases. Trimming removed 8 bases at V and 6 bases at J, with 14 bases between. CDR1 and CDR2 from the germline V gene are DFQATT and SNEGSKA (reference sequence). CDR3 length: 11 residues. The CDR3 DNA reads as TGCAGTTGGAGGGCTCAACTCGAGCAGTACTTC. Translated: CSWRAQLEQYF.

The chain links TRBV7-9 to TRBJ2-1; 8 nucleotides align to TRBD1. J was trimmed by 3 bases and V by 5 bases; bases with no gene match: 6. Germline values: CDR1 SEHNR, CDR2 FQNEAQ (reference sequence). The CDR3 spans 15 residues. This CDR3 is CASSQDRVYYNEQFF. CDR3 in DNA: TGTGCCAGCAGCCAGGACAGGGTATACTACAATGAGCAGTTCTTC.

The chain combines TRBV7-9 with TRBJ2-1, with D perhaps TRBD1 (6 bases). The germline V gene has CDR1 SEHNR and CDR2 FQNEAQ (reference sequence). Trimming stripped 5 bases from V and 5 bases from J, with 13 bases between. CDR3 size: 14 residues. This CDR3 is CASSPGQRNNEQFF. DNA of the CDR3: TGTGCCAGCAGCCCAGGACAGCGGAACAATGAGCAGTTCTTC.

This sequence joins TRBV11-2 and TRBJ2-2; D is uncertain. This CDR3 has 12 residues. The germline gives CDR1 SGHAT, CDR2 FQNNGV. Trimming took 2 bases from V and 5 from J, leaving 3 bases between them. CDR3 DNA: TGTGCCAGCAGCTTACGGACCGGGGAGCTGTTTTTT. Translation gives CASSLRTGELFF.

This clone has only a few counts. Different DNA sequences within this sample yield the same CDR3. The chain recombines TRBV15 with TRBJ2-3; D unresolved. CDR3 length: 12 amino acids. Germline V lookup: CDR1 LNHNV, CDR2 YYDKDF (reference sequence). Trimming left V 0 bases short and J 6 bases short, with 4 bases between. The chain's CDR3 is CATSRDADTQYF. CDR3 coding DNA: TGTGCCACCAGCAGAGACGCCGATACGCAGTATTTT.

Comment on this clone: This specimen includes other DNA sequences encoding the same CDR3. The chain carries TRBV18 and TRBJ2-5; possibly TRBD2 for D (5 bases). Per germline, CDR1 KGHSH and CDR2 LQKENI. V was shortened by 3 bases and J by 4 bases, with 9 bases between the two germline ends. The length of the CDR3 is 13 residues. The CDR3 nucleotides read TGTGCCAGCTCACCGACTGAGGGAGAGACCCAGTACTTC. It translates to CASSPTEGETQYF.

The rearrangement joins TRBV28 to TRBJ2-7; D possibly corresponds to TRBD2 (7 bases). Germline V lookup: CDR1 MDHEN, CDR2 SYDVKM. This CDR3 contains 14 residues. V gave up 7 bases and J gave up 2 bases, with 15 bases separating them. CDR3 protein: CASNPGDYPYEQYF. The CDR3 region has the DNA TGTGCCAGCAATCCAGGGGACTACCCCTACGAGCAGTACTTC.